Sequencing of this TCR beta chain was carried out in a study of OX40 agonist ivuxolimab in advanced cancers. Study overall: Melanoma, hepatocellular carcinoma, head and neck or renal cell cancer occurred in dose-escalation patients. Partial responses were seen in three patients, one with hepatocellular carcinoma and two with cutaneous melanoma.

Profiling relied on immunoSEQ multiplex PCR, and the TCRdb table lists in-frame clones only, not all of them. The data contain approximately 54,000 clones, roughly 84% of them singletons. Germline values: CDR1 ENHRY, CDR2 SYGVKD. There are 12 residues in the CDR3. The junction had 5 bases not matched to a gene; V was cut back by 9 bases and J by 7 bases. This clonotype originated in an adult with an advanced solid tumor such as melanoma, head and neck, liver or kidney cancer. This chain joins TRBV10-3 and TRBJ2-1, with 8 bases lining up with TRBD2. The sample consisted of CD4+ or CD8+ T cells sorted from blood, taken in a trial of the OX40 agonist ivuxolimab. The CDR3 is CAMAGGGNEQFF. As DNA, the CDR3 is TGTGCCATGGCGGGGGGAGGAAATGAGCAGTTCTTC.